One T cell receptor (beta chain) is described in this entry. The target antigen is unknown. Germline V gives CDR1 SGHTA, CDR2 FQGNSA. This CDR3 is built from 14 residues. Germline trimming cut 5 bases from V and 6 bases from J; bases unmatched to any gene: 8. The data belong to a study of shared clonotypes between healthy human individuals. Study-wide findings and caveats: Relative to memory subsets, naive subsets generally showed larger estimated richness.

Clones were sequenced by immunoSEQ multiplex PCR, and TCRdb holds only the in-frame ones, with some missing. The data show about 2 million clones, 85% to 95% seen once. The receptor's source is a man between 18 and 29 years old in good health. V and J are TRBV7-2 and TRBJ2-7, with 9 bases identical to TRBD1. The specimen sequenced was naive CD4+ T cells sorted from blood. Subset noted: CD45RA+ positively selected. The chain's CDR3 is CASSIHRDRAEQYF. As DNA, the CDR3 is TGTGCCAGCAGCATCCACCGGGACAGGGCCGAGCAGTACTTC.